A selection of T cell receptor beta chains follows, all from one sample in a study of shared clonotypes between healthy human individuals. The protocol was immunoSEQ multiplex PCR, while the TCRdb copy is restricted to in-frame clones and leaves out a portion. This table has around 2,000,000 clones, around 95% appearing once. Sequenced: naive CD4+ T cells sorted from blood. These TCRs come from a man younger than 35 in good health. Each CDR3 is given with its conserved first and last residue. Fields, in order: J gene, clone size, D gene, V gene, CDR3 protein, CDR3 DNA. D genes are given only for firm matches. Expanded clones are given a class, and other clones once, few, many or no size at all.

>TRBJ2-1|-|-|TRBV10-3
CAISDGGGNEQFF
TGTGCCATCAGTGATGGAGGGGGAAATGAGCAGTTCTTC
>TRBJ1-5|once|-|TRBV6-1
CASSETSRQPQHF
TGTGCCAGCAGTGAAACAAGTCGTCAGCCCCAGCATTTT
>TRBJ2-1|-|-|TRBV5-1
CASSLVGVKGLNEQFF
TGCGCCAGCAGCCTGGTTGGGGTTAAAGGTCTAAATGAGCAGTTCTTC
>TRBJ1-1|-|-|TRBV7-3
CASSPQGERTEAFF
TGTGCCAGCAGCCCTCAGGGTGAGCGCACTGAAGCTTTCTTT
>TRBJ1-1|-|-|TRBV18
CASSSASTEAFF
TGTGCCAGCTCCTCGGCAAGCACTGAAGCTTTCTTT
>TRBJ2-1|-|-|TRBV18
CASSPSGFDEQFF
TGTGCCAGCTCTCCCAGCGGTTTCGATGAGCAGTTCTTC
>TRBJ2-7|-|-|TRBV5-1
CASSLATYYEQYF
TGCGCCAGCAGCTTGGCGACATACTACGAGCAGTACTTC
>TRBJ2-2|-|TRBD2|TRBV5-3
CARSPTGSGGTSNTGELFF
TGTGCCAGAAGCCCTACGGGTAGCGGGGGTACCTCGAACACCGGGGAGCTGTTTTTT
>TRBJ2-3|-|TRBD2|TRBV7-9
CASSETSGMGTDTQYF
TGTGCCAGCAGCGAGACTAGCGGGATGGGCACAGATACGCAGTATTTT
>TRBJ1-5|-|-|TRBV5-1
CASSLGDPVQGQPQHF
TGCGCCAGCAGCTTGGGGGACCCCGTCCAGGGGCAGCCCCAGCATTTT
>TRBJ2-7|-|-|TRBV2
CASRPQSYEQYF
TGTGCCAGCAGGCCCCAGTCCTACGAGCAGTACTTC
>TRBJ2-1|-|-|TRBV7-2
CASSLEGPSYSEQFF
TGTGCCAGCAGCTTAGAGGGGCCTTCATATAGTGAGCAGTTCTTC
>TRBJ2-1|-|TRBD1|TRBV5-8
CASSLATGGGFYNEQFF
TGTGCCAGCAGCTTGGCGACAGGGGGTGGTTTCTACAATGAGCAGTTCTTC
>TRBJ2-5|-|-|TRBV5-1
CASSYQGTETQYF
TGCGCCAGCAGCTATCAGGGGACGGAGACCCAGTACTTC
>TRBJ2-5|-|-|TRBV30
CACYPQGLGETQYF
TGTGCCTGTTACCCCCAGGGGTTGGGAGAGACCCAGTACTTC
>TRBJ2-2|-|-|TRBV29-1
CSVVPGAGELFF
TGCAGCGTTGTCCCCGGGGCCGGGGAGCTGTTTTTT
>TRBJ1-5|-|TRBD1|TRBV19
CASSIIQGENQPQHF
TGTGCCAGTAGTATTATACAGGGGGAAAATCAGCCCCAGCATTTT
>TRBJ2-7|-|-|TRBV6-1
CASSEAYRGHEQYF
TGTGCCAGCAGTGAAGCTTATAGAGGACACGAGCAGTACTTC
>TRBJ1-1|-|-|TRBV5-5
CASSRGPGAGMNTEAFF
TGTGCCAGCAGCCGGGGTCCGGGCGCCGGGATGAACACTGAAGCTTTCTTT
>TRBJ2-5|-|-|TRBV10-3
CAIRGAAQQETQYF
TGTGCCATCAGGGGGGCAGCCCAACAAGAGACCCAGTACTTC
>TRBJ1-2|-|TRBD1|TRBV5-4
CASSLGTGFNYGYTF
TGTGCCAGCAGCTTGGGGACAGGGTTTAACTATGGCTACACCTTC
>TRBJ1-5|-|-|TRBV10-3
CAITRIGKEDSNQPQHF
TGTGCCATCACCCGAATTGGCAAAGAGGATAGCAATCAGCCCCAGCATTTT
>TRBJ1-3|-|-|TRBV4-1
CASSQGKSSSGNTIYF
TGCGCCAGCAGCCAAGGGAAATCGAGCTCTGGAAACACCATATATTTT
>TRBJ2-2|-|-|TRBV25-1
CASSGFGGSGNTGELFF
TGTGCCAGCAGTGGGTTTGGGGGTTCGGGGAACACCGGGGAGCTGTTTTTT
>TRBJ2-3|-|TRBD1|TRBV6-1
CASRTGGTDTQYF
TGTGCCAGCAGGACAGGGGGAACAGATACGCAGTATTTT
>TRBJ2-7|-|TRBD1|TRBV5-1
CASSVGQGTSYEQYF
TGCGCCAGCAGCGTAGGACAGGGCACGTCCTACGAGCAGTACTTC
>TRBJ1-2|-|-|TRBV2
CASRTYRDGYTF
TGTGCCAGCAGGACCTACAGGGATGGCTACACCTTC
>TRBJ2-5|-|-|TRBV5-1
CASSWGDRQETQYF
TGCGCCAGCAGCTGGGGGGACAGACAAGAGACCCAGTACTTC
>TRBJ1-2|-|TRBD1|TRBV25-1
CASRDDRGPGYTF
TGTGCCAGCAGGGATGACAGGGGGCCGGGCTACACCTTC
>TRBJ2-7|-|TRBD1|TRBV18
CASSASRQGNSEQYF
TGTGCCAGCTCCGCCTCCCGACAGGGCAACAGCGAGCAGTACTTC
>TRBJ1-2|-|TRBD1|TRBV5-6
CASSSVGDRSNNYGYTF
TGTGCCAGCAGCTCGGTCGGGGACAGGAGCAATAACTATGGCTACACCTTC
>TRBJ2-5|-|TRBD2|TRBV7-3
CASSLLAGAQETQYF
TGTGCCAGCAGCTTATTAGCGGGGGCCCAAGAGACCCAGTACTTC
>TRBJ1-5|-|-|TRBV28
CASSPPAGAGSNQPQHF
TGTGCCAGCAGTCCCCCGGCGGGTGCCGGGTCCAATCAGCCCCAGCATTTT
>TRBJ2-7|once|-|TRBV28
CASSFKYSESYEQYF
TGTGCCAGCAGTTTTAAGTACAGTGAGTCCTACGAGCAGTACTTC
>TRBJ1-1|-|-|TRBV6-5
CASSYLGNTEAFF
TGTGCCAGCAGTTACCTGGGGAACACTGAAGCTTTCTTT
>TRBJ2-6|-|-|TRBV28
CASSVRWAGKAGANVLTF
TGTGCCAGCAGTGTACGGTGGGCAGGGAAGGCTGGGGCCAACGTCCTGACTTTC
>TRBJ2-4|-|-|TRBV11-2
CASSPRGGIAKNIQYF
TGTGCCAGCAGCCCTCGAGGGGGTATAGCCAAAAACATTCAGTACTTC
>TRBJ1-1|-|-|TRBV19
CASSMYRRPNTEAFF
TGTGCCAGTAGTATGTATCGACGGCCGAACACTGAAGCTTTCTTT
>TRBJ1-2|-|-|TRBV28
CASSSRTGLPANYGYTF
TGTGCCAGCAGTTCCCGGACCGGATTACCAGCTAACTATGGCTACACCTTC
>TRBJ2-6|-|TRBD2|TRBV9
CASSVGGLAALTF
TGTGCCAGCAGCGTAGGGGGACTAGCCGCCCTGACTTTC
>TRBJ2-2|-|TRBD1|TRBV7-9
CASSSSGQGAGGELFF
TGTGCCAGCAGCTCGTCTGGACAGGGGGCCGGCGGGGAGCTGTTTTTT
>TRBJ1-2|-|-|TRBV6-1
CASSLNTDSNYGYTF
TGTGCCAGCAGTCTAAATACGGACAGTAACTATGGCTACACCTTC
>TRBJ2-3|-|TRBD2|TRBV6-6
CASGPAGALNTQYF
TGTGCCAGCGGGCCAGCGGGGGCACTAAATACGCAGTATTTT
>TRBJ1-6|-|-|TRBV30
CAWSVQVLSSYNSPLHF
TGTGCCTGGAGTGTACAGGTTCTAAGCTCCTATAATTCACCCCTCCACTTT
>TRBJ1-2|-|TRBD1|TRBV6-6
CASLTGGADGYTF
TGTGCCAGCTTGACAGGGGGCGCGGATGGCTACACCTTC
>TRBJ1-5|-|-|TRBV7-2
CASSLGATASYSNQPQHF
TGTGCCAGCAGCTTAGGTGCCACAGCCAGCTATAGCAATCAGCCCCAGCATTTT
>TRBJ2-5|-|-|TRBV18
CASSPQEFYGTQYF
TGTGCCAGCTCACCCCAAGAATTCTATGGGACCCAGTACTTC
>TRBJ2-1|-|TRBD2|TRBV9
CASSVGNGRAGDEQFF
TGTGCCAGCAGCGTAGGAAACGGGAGGGCCGGGGATGAGCAGTTCTTC
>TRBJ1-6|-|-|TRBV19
CASSIYPRESSYNSPLHF
TGTGCCAGTAGTATTTATCCTCGGGAAAGCTCCTATAATTCACCCCTCCACTTT
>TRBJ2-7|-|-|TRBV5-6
CASSLMNHAYEQYF
TGTGCCAGCAGCTTGATGAATCATGCCTACGAGCAGTACTTC
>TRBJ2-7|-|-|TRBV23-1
CASSQSGGWSYEQYF
TGCGCCAGCAGTCAATCAGGAGGCTGGTCCTACGAGCAGTACTTC
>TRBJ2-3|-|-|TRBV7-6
CASSFWENTDTQYF
TGTGCCAGCAGCTTTTGGGAGAACACAGATACGCAGTATTTT
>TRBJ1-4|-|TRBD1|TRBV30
CAWTGQANEKLFF
TGTGCCTGGACGGGACAGGCTAATGAAAAACTGTTTTTT
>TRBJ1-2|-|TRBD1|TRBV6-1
CASSSPDRAVMSYTF
TGTGCCAGCAGCTCCCCTGACAGGGCGGTAATGAGCTACACCTTC
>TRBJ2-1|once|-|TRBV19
CASSLIGREGEQFF
TGTGCCAGTAGCTTAATCGGGAGAGAGGGTGAGCAGTTCTTC
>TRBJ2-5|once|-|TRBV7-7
CASSLAFGPQETQYF
TGTGCTAGCAGCTTAGCGTTCGGGCCACAAGAGACCCAGTACTTC
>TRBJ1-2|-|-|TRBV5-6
CASSPSAANYGYTF
TGTGCCAGCAGCCCATCTGCAGCTAACTATGGCTACACCTTC
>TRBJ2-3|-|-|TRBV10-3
CAISETLTDTQYF
TGTGCCATCAGTGAGACCCTCACAGATACGCAGTATTTT
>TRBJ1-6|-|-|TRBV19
CANGDSPLHF
TGTGCCAACGGGGATTCACCCCTCCACTTT
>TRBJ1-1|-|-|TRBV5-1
CASSLQPGQNTEAFF
TGCGCCAGCAGCTTACAGCCGGGACAGAACACTGAAGCTTTCTTT